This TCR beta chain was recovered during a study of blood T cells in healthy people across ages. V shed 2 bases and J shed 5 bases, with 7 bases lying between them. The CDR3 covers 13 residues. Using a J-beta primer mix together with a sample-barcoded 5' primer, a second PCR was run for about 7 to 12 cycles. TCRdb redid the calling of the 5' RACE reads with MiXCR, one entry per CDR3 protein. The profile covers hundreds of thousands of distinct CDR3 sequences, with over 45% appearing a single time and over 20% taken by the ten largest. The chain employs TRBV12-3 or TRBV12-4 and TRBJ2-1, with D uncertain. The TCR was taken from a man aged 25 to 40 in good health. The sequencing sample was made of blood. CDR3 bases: TGTGCCAGCAGTTTAAGGGCAGACAATGAGCAGTTCTTC. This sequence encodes CASSLRADNEQFF.